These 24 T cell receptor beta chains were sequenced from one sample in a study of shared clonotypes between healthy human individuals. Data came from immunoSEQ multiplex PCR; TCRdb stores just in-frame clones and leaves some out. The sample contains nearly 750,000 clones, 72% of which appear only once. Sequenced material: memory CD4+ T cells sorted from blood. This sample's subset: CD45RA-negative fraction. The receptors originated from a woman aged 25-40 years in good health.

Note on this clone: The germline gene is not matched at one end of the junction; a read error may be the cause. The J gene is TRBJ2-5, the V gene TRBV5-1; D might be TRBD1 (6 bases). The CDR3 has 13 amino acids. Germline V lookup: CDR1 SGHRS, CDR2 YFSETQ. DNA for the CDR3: TGTGCCAGCAGCTTGCTGGACAGAGAGACCCAGTACTTC. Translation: CASSLLDRETQYF.

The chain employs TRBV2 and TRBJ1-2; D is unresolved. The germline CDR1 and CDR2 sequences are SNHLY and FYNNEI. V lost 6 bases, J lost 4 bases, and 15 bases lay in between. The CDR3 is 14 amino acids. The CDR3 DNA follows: TGTGCCAGCAGCGTACTTAGCGGGCTCTATGGCTACACCTTC. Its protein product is CASSVLSGLYGYTF.

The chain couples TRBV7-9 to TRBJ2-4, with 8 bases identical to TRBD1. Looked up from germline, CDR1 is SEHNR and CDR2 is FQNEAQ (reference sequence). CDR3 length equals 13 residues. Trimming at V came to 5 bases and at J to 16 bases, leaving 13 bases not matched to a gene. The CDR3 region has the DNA TGTGCCAGCAGCCATGGACAGGGCTATGTATCTTACTTC. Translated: CASSHGQGYVSYF.

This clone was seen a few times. CDR3 region: CASSGGTGRTVNEQFF. CDR3 in DNA: TGCGCCAGCAGCGGGGGGACAGGGCGTACGGTCAATGAGCAGTTCTTC. The J gene is TRBJ2-1, the V gene TRBV5-1, with 9 positions matching TRBD1. Trimming removed 4 bases from V and 6 bases from J; junction bases left unmatched: 11. CDR3 length: 16 amino acids. Germline-derived CDR1 and CDR2 are SGHRS and YFSETQ. Combining the CDR3 with reference TRBV5-1 and TRBJ2-1 gives the whole variable domain KAGVTQTPRYLIKTRGQQVTLSCSPISGHRSVSWYQQTPGQGLQFLFEYFSETQRNKGNFPGRFSGRQFSNSRSEMNVSTLELGDSALYLCASSGGTGRTVNEQFFGPGTRLTVL.

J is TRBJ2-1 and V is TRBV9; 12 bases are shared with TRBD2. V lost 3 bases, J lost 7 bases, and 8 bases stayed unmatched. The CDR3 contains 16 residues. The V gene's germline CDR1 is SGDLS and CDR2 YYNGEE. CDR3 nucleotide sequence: TGTGCCAGCAGCGCCACCCTAGCGGGAGGGATGAATGAGCAGTTCTTC. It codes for CASSATLAGGMNEQFF.

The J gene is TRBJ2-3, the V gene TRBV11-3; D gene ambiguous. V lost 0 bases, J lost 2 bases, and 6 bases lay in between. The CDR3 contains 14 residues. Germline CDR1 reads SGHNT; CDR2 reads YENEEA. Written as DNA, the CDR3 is TGTGCCAGCAGCTTAGACTACTACACAGATACGCAGTATTTT. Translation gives CASSLDYYTDTQYF.

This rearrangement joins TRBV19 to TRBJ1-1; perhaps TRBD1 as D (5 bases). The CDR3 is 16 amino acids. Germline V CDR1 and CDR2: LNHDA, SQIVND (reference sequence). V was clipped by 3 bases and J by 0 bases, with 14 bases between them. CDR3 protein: CASSMARGAMNTEAFF. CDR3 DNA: TGTGCCAGTAGTATGGCAAGGGGCGCGATGAACACTGAAGCTTTCTTT.

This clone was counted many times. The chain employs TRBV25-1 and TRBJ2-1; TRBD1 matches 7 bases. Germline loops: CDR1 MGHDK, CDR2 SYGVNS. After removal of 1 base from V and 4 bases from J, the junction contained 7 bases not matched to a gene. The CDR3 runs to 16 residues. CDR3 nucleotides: TGTGCCAGCAGTGAATTTCAGGGGGTCCGGTACAATGAGCAGTTCTTC. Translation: CASSEFQGVRYNEQFF. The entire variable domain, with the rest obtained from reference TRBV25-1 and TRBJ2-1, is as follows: EADIYQTPRYLVIGTGKKITLECSQTMGHDKMYWYQQDPGMELHLIHYSYGVNSTEKGDLSSESTVSRIRTEHFPLTLESARPSHTSQYLCASSEFQGVRYNEQFFGPGTRLTVL.

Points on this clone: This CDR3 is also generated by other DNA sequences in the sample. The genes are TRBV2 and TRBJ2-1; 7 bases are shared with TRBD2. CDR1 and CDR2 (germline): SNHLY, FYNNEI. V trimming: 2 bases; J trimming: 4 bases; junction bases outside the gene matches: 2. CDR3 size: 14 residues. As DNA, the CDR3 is TGTGCCAGCAGTGAACTAGCGGCGTACAATGAGCAGTTCTTC. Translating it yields CASSELAAYNEQFF.

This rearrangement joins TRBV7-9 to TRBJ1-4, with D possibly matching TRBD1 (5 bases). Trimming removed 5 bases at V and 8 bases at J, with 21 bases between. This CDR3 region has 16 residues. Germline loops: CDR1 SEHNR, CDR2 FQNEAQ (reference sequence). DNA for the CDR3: TGTGCCAGCAGCGGGGGAACGACAGTAGGAAAAGAAAAACTGTTTTTT. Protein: CASSGGTTVGKEKLFF.

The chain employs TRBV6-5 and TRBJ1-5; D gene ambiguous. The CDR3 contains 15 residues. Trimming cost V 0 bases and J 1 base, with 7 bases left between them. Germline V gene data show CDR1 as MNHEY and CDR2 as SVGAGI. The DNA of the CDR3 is TGTGCCAGCAGTTACTCTGGGCAAAGCAATCAGCCCCAGCATTTT. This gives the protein CASSYSGQSNQPQHF.

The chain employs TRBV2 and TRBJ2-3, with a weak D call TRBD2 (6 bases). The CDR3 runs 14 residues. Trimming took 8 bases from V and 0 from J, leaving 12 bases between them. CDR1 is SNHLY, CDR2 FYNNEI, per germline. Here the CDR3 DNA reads TGTGCCAGCTGGGACTTCTCTAGCACAGATACGCAGTATTTT. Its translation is CASWDFSSTDTQYF.

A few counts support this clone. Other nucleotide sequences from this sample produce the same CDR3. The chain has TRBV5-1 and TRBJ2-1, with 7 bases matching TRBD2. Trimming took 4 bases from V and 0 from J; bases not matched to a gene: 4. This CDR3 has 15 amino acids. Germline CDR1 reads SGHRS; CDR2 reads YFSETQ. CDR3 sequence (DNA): TGCGCCAGCAGCGGGGCTAGCGGCTCCTACAATGAGCAGTTCTTC. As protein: CASSGASGSYNEQFF.

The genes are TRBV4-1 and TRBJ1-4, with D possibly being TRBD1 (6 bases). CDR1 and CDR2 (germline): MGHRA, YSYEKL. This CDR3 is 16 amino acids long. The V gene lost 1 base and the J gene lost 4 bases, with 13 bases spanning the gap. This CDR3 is CASSQGIGGGNEKLFF. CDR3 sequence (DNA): TGCGCCAGCAGCCAAGGGATAGGGGGAGGTAATGAAAAACTGTTTTTT.

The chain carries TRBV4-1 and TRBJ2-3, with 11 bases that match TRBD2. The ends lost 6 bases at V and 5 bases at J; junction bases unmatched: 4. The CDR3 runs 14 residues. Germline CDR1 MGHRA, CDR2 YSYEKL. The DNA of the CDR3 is TGCGCCAGCAGACTAGCGGGAGTTGGAGATACGCAGTATTTT. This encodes CASRLAGVGDTQYF.

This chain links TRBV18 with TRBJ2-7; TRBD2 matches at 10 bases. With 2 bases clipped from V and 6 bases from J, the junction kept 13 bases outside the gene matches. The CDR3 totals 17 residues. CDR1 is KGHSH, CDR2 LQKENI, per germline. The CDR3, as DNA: TGTGCCAGCTCACCATTTCAGGCTAGCGGGAGACATTTCGAGCAGTACTTC. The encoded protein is CASSPFQASGRHFEQYF. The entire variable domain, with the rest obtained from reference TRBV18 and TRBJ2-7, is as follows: NAGVMQNPRHLVRRRGQEARLRCSPMKGHSHVYWYRQLPEEGLKFMVYLQKENIIDESGMPKERFSAEFPKEGPSILRIQQVVRGDSAAYFCASSPFQASGRHFEQYFGPGTRLTVT.

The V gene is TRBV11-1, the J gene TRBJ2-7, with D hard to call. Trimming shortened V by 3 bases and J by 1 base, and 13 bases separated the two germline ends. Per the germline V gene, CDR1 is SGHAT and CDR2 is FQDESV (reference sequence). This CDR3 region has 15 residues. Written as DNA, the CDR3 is TGTGCCAGCAGCTTGTCCACTGCTGCTTCCTACGAGCAGTACTTC. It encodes CASSLSTAASYEQYF.

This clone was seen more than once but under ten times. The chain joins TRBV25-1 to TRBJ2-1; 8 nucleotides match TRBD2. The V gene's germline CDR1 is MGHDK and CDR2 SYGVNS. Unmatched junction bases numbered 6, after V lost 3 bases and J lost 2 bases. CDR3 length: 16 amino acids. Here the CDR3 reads CASSDPRGGPYNEQFF. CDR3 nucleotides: TGTGCCAGCAGTGATCCCCGGGGGGGGCCCTACAATGAGCAGTTCTTC.

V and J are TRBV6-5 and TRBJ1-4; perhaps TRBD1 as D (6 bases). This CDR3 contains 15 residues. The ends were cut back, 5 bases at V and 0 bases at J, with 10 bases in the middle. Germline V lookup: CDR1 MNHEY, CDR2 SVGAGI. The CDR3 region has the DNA TGTGCCAGCAGTCGGGACACCGCAACTAATGAAAAACTGTTTTTT. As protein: CASSRDTATNEKLFF.

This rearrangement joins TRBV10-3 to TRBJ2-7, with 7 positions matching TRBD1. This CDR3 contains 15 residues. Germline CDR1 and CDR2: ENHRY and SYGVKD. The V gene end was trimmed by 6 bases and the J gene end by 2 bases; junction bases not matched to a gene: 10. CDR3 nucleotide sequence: TGTGCCATCAGCGAAGGGACAGCCTCACCCTACGAGCAGTACTTC. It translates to CAISEGTASPYEQYF.

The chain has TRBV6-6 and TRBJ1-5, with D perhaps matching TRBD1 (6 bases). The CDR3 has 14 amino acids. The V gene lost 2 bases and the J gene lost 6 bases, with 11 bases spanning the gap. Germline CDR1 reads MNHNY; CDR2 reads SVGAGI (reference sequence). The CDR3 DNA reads TGTGCCAGCAGTTACGCAGGGGAGGTTCAGCCCCAGCATTTT. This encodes CASSYAGEVQPQHF.

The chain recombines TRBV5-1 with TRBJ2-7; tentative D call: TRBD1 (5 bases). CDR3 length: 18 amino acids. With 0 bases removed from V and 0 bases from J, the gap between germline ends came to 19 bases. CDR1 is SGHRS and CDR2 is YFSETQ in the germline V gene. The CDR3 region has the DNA TGCGCCAGCAGCTTGGGAAGGGGCCTGGGCAGAGGCTCCTACGAGCAGTACTTC. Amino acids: CASSLGRGLGRGSYEQYF.

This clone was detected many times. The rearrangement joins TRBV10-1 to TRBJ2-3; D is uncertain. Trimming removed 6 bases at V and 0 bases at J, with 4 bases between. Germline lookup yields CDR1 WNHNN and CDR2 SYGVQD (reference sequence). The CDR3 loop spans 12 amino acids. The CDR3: CASSSSTDTQYF. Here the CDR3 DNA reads TGCGCCAGCAGCTCTAGCACAGATACGCAGTATTTT.

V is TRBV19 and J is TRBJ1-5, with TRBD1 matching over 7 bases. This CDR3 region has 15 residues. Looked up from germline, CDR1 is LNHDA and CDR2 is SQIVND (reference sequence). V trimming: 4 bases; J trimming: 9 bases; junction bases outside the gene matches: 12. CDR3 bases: TGTGCCAGTAGTAACCCCAAGACAGGGACGGTGCCCCAGCATTTT. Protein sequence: CASSNPKTGTVPQHF.